The rows below give T cell receptor beta chains drawn from one sample of a study of regulatory T cells in long-lasting Graves disease. TCRdb independently ran MiXCR on the multiplex PCR reads; one entry per CDR3 protein. The sample includes a few hundred thousand distinct CDR3 sequences, 20% to 25% of them seen just once. This specimen consisted of peripheral blood mononuclear cells (PBMCs), obtained when the disease was refractory, from a patient treated with antithyroid drugs. Receptors were obtained from a female donor with Graves disease. CDR3s include the opening cysteine and the closing phenylalanine or tryptophan. The D gene is left open where the match is weak. Only some rows state a clone size, as once, few, many or a class for expanded clones.

CDR3	DNA	J	V	D	size
CASSFLAVSHDIQYF	TGTGCCAGCAGTTTCCTAGCGGTATCCCATGACATTCAGTACTTC	TRBJ2-4	TRBV6-2/TRBV6-3	TRBD2	-
CASLNRFAGVGETQYF	TGTGCCAGCCTAAACCGATTCGCAGGGGTGGGAGAGACCCAGTACTTC	TRBJ2-5	TRBV2	-	many
CASSPLALPLATTGELFF	TGTGCCAGCAGTCCTCTGGCTTTGCCGCTAGCTACCACCGGGGAGCTGTTTTTT	TRBJ2-2	TRBV28	-	many
CASSQERRNTGELFF	TGCGCCAGCAGCCAAGAGAGAAGAAACACCGGGGAGCTGTTTTTT	TRBJ2-2	TRBV4-3	-	-
CAISGENSPLHF	TGTGCCATCAGTGGGGAAAATTCACCCCTCCACTTT	TRBJ1-6	TRBV10-3	-	many
CASSSHGGRYEQYF	TGTGCCAGCAGTTCGCACGGGGGGAGGTACGAGCAGTACTTC	TRBJ2-7	TRBV27	TRBD2	-
CSARDPGANWQETQYF	TGCAGTGCTAGAGATCCAGGTGCAAATTGGCAAGAGACCCAGTACTTC	TRBJ2-5	TRBV20-1	-	many
CASSRTGHTEAFF	TGTGCCAGCAGCCGGACAGGGCACACTGAAGCTTTCTTT	TRBJ1-1	TRBV5-6	TRBD1	many
CSARGNTIYF	TGCAGTGCTAGGGGAAACACCATATATTTT	TRBJ1-3	TRBV20-1	-	few
CASSDGIGVGANVLTF	TGTGCCAGCAGCGACGGGATCGGGGTTGGGGCCAACGTCCTGACTTTC	TRBJ2-6	TRBV5-4	-	few
CASSLGNLGTFEQYF	TGTGCCAGCAGCTTAGGGAACCTCGGGACATTCGAGCAGTACTTC	TRBJ2-7	TRBV7-9	-	few
CASTKLLRGAGANVLTF	TGTGCCAGCACCAAGTTACTTCGGGGGGCCGGGGCCAACGTCCTGACTTTC	TRBJ2-6	TRBV6-1	-	-
CASSDLPGTGYYGYTF	TGTGCCAGCAGTGACTTACCCGGGACAGGGTACTATGGCTACACCTTC	TRBJ1-2	TRBV6-1	TRBD1	-
CSAGDYGYTF	TGCAGCGCAGGGGACTATGGCTACACCTTC	TRBJ1-2	TRBV29-1	-	-
CASSSKPGLAGGRGETQYF	TGTGCCAGCAGCTCAAAACCGGGACTAGCGGGGGGCCGAGGAGAGACCCAGTACTTC	TRBJ2-5	TRBV7-6	TRBD2	few
CASSLAGQGDTQYF	TGTGCCAGCAGCCTAGCGGGACAAGGAGATACGCAGTATTTT	TRBJ2-3	TRBV28	TRBD2	few
CSARDRPYGYTF	TGCAGTGCCAGAGACAGACCCTATGGCTACACCTTC	TRBJ1-2	TRBV20-1	-	-
CASSRGQLNEKLFF	TGTGCCAGCAGCCGTGGACAGCTTAATGAAAAACTGTTTTTT	TRBJ1-4	TRBV6-1	-	few
CASSLRTGGSYEQYF	TGTGCCAGCAGTTTGAGGACAGGGGGCTCCTACGAGCAGTACTTC	TRBJ2-7	TRBV12-3/TRBV12-4	TRBD1	many
CASSLSISGNSYNEQFF	TGTGCCAGCAGTTTATCCATTAGCGGGAACTCCTACAATGAGCAGTTCTTC	TRBJ2-1	TRBV28	TRBD2	-
CAWQRTGSAYEQYF	TGTGCCTGGCAAAGGACAGGTTCCGCCTACGAGCAGTACTTC	TRBJ2-7	TRBV30	TRBD1	few
CASIRGSNNNEQFF	TGTGCCAGCATTCGCGGGAGTAACAACAATGAGCAGTTCTTC	TRBJ2-1	TRBV5-5	TRBD2	-
CASKREADLREQYF	TGTGCCAGCAAACGGGAGGCAGATCTACGGGAGCAGTACTTC	TRBJ2-7	TRBV12-3/TRBV12-4	TRBD2	many
CASSLDGGTTGELFF	TGTGCCAGCAGCTTAGACGGGGGAACCACCGGGGAGCTGTTTTTT	TRBJ2-2	TRBV11-1	-	-
CASSAPGGLSTDTQYF	TGTGCCAGCAGTGCCCCCGGGGGCTTGAGCACAGATACGCAGTATTTT	TRBJ2-3	TRBV6-1	-	few
CASSLEFGTSGTERGETQYF	TGTGCCAGCAGCTTAGAGTTCGGGACTAGCGGGACGGAAAGGGGAGAGACCCAGTACTTC	TRBJ2-5	TRBV11-2	TRBD2	few
CASGPEYGYTF	TGTGCCAGCGGGCCAGAGTATGGCTACACCTTC	TRBJ1-2	TRBV28	-	many
CASSLAPSGMNTGELFF	TGTGCCAGCAGCTTAGCCCCTAGCGGGATGAACACCGGGGAGCTGTTTTTT	TRBJ2-2	TRBV7-2	TRBD2	many
CASSFNRGNTGELFF	TGCGCCAGCAGCTTCAACAGGGGAAACACCGGGGAGCTGTTTTTT	TRBJ2-2	TRBV5-1	TRBD1	-
CASGPGEVTEAFF	TGTGCCAGCGGGCCTGGGGAGGTCACTGAAGCTTTCTTT	TRBJ1-1	TRBV12-3/TRBV12-4	-	many
CASSRGLREPYEQYF	TGTGCCAGCAGCCGCGGCCTGCGGGAACCTTACGAGCAGTACTTC	TRBJ2-7	TRBV7-9	-	-
CSAQGPNQPQHF	TGCAGTGCCCAGGGCCCCAATCAGCCCCAGCATTTT	TRBJ1-5	TRBV20-1	-	-
CAWSTTGEQPQHF	TGTGCCTGGAGTACGACAGGGGAGCAGCCCCAGCATTTT	TRBJ1-5	TRBV30	TRBD1	many
CASSPGQGKPKNYGYTF	TGTGCCAGCAGTCCTGGACAGGGGAAACCAAAAAACTATGGCTACACCTTC	TRBJ1-2	TRBV28	TRBD1	few
CASSFYRADTQYF	TGTGCCAGCAGTTTCTACAGGGCAGATACGCAGTATTTT	TRBJ2-3	TRBV27	-	many
CASSQDSGAQPQHF	TGTGCCAGCAGCCAAGATTCAGGGGCCCAGCCCCAGCATTTT	TRBJ1-5	TRBV3-1	-	-
CSVEVSGSGELFF	TGCAGCGTTGAGGTATCCGGGAGCGGGGAGCTGTTTTTT	TRBJ2-2	TRBV29-1	-	-
CASSLTGIRETQYF	TGTGCCAGCAGCCTTACAGGGATCCGAGAGACCCAGTACTTC	TRBJ2-5	TRBV12-3/TRBV12-4	-	many
CASARGGSEEQYF	TGTGCCAGCGCCCGGGGAGGATCCGAGGAGCAGTACTTC	TRBJ2-7	TRBV28	-	many
CASSLATAGGQETQYF	TGTGCCAGCAGTTTAGCAACGGCGGGAGGACAGGAGACCCAGTACTTC	TRBJ2-5	TRBV28	TRBD2	-
CASTKSGTGFEQYF	TGTGCCAGCACCAAATCCGGGACGGGTTTCGAGCAGTACTTC	TRBJ2-7	TRBV6-2/TRBV6-3	-	few
CASSRMGQGRGSYEQYF	TGTGCCAGCAGCCGTATGGGACAGGGGAGGGGATCCTACGAGCAGTACTTC	TRBJ2-7	TRBV11-2	TRBD1	once
CSVEQTGEKNTIYF	TGCAGCGTTGAGCAGACAGGGGAAAAAAACACCATATATTTT	TRBJ1-3	TRBV29-1	TRBD1	few
CASSRIGRNFNYGYTF	TGTGCCAGCAGCCGCATCGGAAGGAATTTTAACTATGGCTACACCTTC	TRBJ1-2	TRBV7-9	-	few
CAIRAGESSPGELFF	TGTGCCATCAGGGCAGGGGAGAGTAGCCCAGGGGAGCTGTTTTTT	TRBJ2-2	TRBV10-3	-	-
CASSETKGVNYGYTF	TGTGCCAGCAGTGAAACCAAAGGAGTCAACTATGGCTACACCTTC	TRBJ1-2	TRBV2	-	many
CASSVGLNEQFF	TGTGCCAGCAGTGTAGGGCTCAATGAGCAGTTCTTC	TRBJ2-1	TRBV2	-	few
CASSLAGGDQPQHF	TGTGCCAGCAGCTTAGCTGGGGGAGATCAGCCCCAGCATTTT	TRBJ1-5	TRBV7-2	-	-
CASSFSIGLAGGFTDTQYF	TGTGCCAGCAGCTTTAGTATAGGACTAGCGGGGGGGTTTACAGATACGCAGTATTTT	TRBJ2-3	TRBV7-3	TRBD2	once